The sequence of this TCR beta chain was determined in a study of cytotoxic CD8 clonotypes in ibrutinib-treated CLL (dated by TCRdb to about 2021). Regarding the complete study: The cohort was composed of around twelve relapsed/refractory and about 15 treatment-naive patients; IGHV unmutated status was identified in roughly 18 patients. Partial responses were observed in about 24 patients and complete responses in 2; after a median follow-up of roughly 72 months, remission was maintained in 15 or so patients and progression was observed in approximately 12. Response samples were obtained after a median of around eleven months of treatment, with a range of about 6 to 36 months. Samples averaged roughly 260,000 productive templates and approximately 100,000 productive rearrangements. Longitudinal samples were available for about 30% of the roughly 90 trial participants. Cryopreserved peripheral blood mononuclear cells were obtained before treatment, at response, and at either sustained remission or disease progression. Every sample from remission and from progressive disease was obtained while the patients were still on ibrutinib.

Explained via the paper, the time point label denotes: more than 10 months on ibrutinib. For TCR beta library preparation, roughly 1.8 micrograms of genomic DNA was extracted from cryopreserved PBMCs. High-throughput TCR beta sequencing was performed on longitudinal blood samples from CLL patients receiving ibrutinib monotherapy. The patients took part in an open-label, single-center phase 2 trial of ibrutinib monotherapy. The goal of deep resolution MiSeq sequencing was a depth between 1 in 1 million and 1 in 200,000 T cells, and coverage averaged 10x per clonotype. TCR beta libraries were generated with the immunoSEQ hsTCRB Kit. The paper's data handling went like this. Data were analyzed with ImmunoSEQ Data Assistant and ImmunoSEQ Analyzer, with V, D and J genes assigned per IMGT definitions. Clonality, with values ranging from 0 to 1, was calculated as one minus the normalized Shannon entropy of productive rearrangement frequencies. Only overrepresented clonotypes making up at least 0.05% of each patient's repertoire were included in the public clonotype analysis. Roughly 13 age-matched healthy donor repertoires from immuneACCESS served as clonality controls. TCRdb's version of the immuneACCESS table is confined to in-frame rearrangements and falls short of the full clone set. An unresolved V gene accounts for under half of the shortfall where checked; the remainder is of unknown origin. The V and J calls and the clone size are those of that table, but D and trimming were determined from the DNA. This sample holds roughly 220,000 clones; about four fifths were observed only once. About an eighth of the sample belongs to the ten largest clones.

Study-wide conclusions, independent of this receptor: Public clonotypes were rare and either shrank or stayed stable during treatment, and the rise in clonality at ibrutinib response reflected expansion of private clonotypes. Baseline clonality was found to be higher than that of age-matched healthy donors and was strongly correlated with circulating CD8+ T-cell counts. Clonality increased at ibrutinib response, stayed stable in sustained remission, and fell back toward baseline at progression. Sampling times were not matched between sustained-remission and progressing patients, and lymph node repertoires were not studied.

Trimming removed 0 bases from V and 8 bases from J, leaving 15 bases between the germline ends. The CDR3 contains 15 residues, cysteine and phenylalanine counted. Of all the DNA, just the CDR3 is kept, 45 bases in frame from base 1. Reading the germline V gene gives CDR1 SGHDT and CDR2 YYEEEE. On this clone: Its antigen is currently not known. No quality values exist for individual bases; no much larger clone is one base distant.

The receptor chain draws on TRBV5-6 and TRBJ2-1, with the D gene not clear enough to name. This specimen consisted of PBMCs, obtained after 12 months of ibrutinib treatment. This sequence was found in a human donor with chronic lymphocytic leukemia. The CDR3 has the sequence CASSLGESSRYEQFF. The nucleotide sequence is given as TGTGCCAGCAGCTTGGGCGAGAGTAGCAGATATGAGCAGTTCTTC.